This TCR beta chain is drawn from a study of vaccination effects on CD4 cells after COVID-19. Study context: Participants got two doses of BNT162b2 or mRNA-1273 vaccine.

Per germline, CDR1 MNHNY and CDR2 SVGAGI (reference sequence). The CDR3 consists of 13 residues. The junction had 6 bases not matched to a gene; V was cut back by 7 bases and J by 7 bases. Concerning this clone: The antigen is unknown.

Clones were sequenced by immunoSEQ multiplex PCR, and TCRdb holds only the in-frame ones, with some missing. The profile shows approximately 74,000 clones, about four fifths of them singletons. Before sequencing, viral peptide pools were used by the ViraFEST assay to expand antigen-specific CD4+ T cells. Scientists isolated CD4+ T cells after an approximately ten-day culture period ended. Vaccine recipients, nucleocapsid antibody negative, had no prior SARS-CoV-2 infection. The chain uses TRBV6-6 and TRBJ1-5, with 8 bases identical to TRBD1. This material consisted of CD4+ T cells from PBMCs cultured with HCoV-NL63 spike peptides, taken before COVID-19 vaccination. The source of this sequence is a human donor who received a COVID-19 vaccine. Here the CDR3 DNA reads TGTGCCAGCACCGACAGGGGTCGACAGCCCCAGCATTTT. This codes for CASTDRGRQPQHF.